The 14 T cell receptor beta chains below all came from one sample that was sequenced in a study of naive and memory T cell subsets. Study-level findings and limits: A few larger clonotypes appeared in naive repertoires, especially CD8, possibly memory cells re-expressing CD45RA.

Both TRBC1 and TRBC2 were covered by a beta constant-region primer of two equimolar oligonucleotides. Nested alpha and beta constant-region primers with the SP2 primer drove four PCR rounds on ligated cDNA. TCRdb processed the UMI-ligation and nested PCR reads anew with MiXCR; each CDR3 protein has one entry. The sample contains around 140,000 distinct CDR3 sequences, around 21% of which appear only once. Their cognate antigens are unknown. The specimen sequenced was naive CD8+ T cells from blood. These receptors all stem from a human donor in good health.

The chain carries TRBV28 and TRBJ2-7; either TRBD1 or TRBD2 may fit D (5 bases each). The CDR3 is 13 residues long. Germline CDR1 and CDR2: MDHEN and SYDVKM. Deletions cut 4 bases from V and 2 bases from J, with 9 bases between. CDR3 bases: TGTGCCAGCAGTTCAGGGACCCCCTACGAGCAGTACTTC. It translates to CASSSGTPYEQYF.

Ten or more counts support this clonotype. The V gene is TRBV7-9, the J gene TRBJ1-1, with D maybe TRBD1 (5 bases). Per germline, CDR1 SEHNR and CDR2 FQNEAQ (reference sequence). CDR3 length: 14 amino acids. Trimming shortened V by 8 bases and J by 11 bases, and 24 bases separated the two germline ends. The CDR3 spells CASATNPNSGAAFF. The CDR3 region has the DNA TGTGCCAGCGCAACGAACCCGAACTCTGGGGCGGCTTTCTTT.

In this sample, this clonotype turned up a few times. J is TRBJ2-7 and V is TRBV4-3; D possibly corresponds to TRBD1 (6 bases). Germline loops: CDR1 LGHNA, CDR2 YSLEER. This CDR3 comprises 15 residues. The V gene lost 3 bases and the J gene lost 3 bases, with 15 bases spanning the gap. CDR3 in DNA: TGCGCCAGCAGCCATAGCCTGGGGGCCGGCTACGAGCAGTACTTC. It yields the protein CASSHSLGAGYEQYF.

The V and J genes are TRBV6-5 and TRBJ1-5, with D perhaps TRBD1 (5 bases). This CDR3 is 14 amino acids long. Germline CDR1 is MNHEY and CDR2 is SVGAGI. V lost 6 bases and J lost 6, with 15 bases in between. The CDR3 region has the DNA TGTGCCAGCAGCCCGAACAGGAGAGGTCAGCCCCAGCATTTT. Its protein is CASSPNRRGQPQHF.

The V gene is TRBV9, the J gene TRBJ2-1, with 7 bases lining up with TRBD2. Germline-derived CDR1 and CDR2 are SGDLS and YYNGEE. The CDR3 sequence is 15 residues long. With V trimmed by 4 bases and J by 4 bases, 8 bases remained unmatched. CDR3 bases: TGTGCCAGCAGCCCCACTAGCGTCCCATACAATGAGCAGTTCTTC. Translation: CASSPTSVPYNEQFF.

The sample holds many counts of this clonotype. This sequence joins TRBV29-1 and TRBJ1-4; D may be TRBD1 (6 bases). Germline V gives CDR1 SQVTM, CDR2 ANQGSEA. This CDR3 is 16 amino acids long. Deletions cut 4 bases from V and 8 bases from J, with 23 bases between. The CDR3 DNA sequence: TGCAGCGTTGCCATTCCCGTACTTGGGGGCGACGAAAAACTGTTTTTT. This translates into CSVAIPVLGGDEKLFF.

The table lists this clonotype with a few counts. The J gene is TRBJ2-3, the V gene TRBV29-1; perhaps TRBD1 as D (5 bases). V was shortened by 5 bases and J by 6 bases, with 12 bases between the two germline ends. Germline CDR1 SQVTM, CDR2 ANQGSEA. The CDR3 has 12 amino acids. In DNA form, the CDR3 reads TGCAGCGTTTCCACAGGCGCGGATACGCAGTATTTT. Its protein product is CSVSTGADTQYF.

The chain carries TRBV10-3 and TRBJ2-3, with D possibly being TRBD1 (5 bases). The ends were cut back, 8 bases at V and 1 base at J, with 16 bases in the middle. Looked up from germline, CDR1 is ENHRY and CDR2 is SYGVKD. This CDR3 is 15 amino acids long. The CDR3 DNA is TGTGCCATCGGGGCGGTGGGTGAGGGCACAGATACGCAGTATTTT. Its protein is CAIGAVGEGTDTQYF.

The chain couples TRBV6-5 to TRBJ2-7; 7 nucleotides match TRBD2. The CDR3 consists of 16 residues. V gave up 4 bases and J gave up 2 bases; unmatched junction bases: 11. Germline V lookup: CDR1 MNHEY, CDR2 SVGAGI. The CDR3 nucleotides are TGTGCCAGCAGTTCCCTAGCGGAGCCACCCCCCTACGAGCAGTACTTC. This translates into CASSSLAEPPPYEQYF.

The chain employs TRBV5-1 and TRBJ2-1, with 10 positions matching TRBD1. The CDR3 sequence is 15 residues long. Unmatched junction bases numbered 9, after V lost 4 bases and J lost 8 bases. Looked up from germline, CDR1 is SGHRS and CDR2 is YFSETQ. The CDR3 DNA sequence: TGCGCCAGCAGCCCCGGGACAGGGGTGCTCGATGAGCAGTTCTTC. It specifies CASSPGTGVLDEQFF.

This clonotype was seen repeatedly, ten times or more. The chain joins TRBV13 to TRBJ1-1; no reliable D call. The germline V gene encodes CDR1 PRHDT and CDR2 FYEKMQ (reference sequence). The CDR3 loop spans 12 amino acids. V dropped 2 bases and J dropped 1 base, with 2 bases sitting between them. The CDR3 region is CASSLWNTEAFF. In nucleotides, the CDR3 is TGTGCCAGCAGCTTATGGAACACTGAAGCTTTCTTT.

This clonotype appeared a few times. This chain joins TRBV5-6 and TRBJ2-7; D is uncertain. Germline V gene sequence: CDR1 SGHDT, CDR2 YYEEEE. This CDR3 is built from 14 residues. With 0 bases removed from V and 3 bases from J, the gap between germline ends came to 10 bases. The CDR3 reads CASSLGAGYYEQYF. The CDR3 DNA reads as TGTGCCAGCAGCTTGGGAGCCGGGTACTACGAGCAGTACTTC.

The CDR3 DNA sequence: TGTGCCAGCAGTTTTCCCTGGGAGACAGATACGCAGTATTTT. This codes for CASSFPWETDTQYF. The chain has TRBV28 and TRBJ2-3, with a tentative D call TRBD2 (5 bases). The CDR3 runs to 14 residues. The germline CDR1 and CDR2 sequences are MDHEN and SYDVKM. V was pared by 3 bases and J by 3 bases, with 10 bases between.

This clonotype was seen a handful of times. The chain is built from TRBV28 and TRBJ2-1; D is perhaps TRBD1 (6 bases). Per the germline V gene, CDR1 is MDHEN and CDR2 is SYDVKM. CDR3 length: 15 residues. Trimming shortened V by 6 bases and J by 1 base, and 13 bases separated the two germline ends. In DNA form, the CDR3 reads TGTGCCAGCAGGCCAAGGGGGTGGTCCTACAATGAGCAGTTCTTC. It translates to CASRPRGWSYNEQFF.